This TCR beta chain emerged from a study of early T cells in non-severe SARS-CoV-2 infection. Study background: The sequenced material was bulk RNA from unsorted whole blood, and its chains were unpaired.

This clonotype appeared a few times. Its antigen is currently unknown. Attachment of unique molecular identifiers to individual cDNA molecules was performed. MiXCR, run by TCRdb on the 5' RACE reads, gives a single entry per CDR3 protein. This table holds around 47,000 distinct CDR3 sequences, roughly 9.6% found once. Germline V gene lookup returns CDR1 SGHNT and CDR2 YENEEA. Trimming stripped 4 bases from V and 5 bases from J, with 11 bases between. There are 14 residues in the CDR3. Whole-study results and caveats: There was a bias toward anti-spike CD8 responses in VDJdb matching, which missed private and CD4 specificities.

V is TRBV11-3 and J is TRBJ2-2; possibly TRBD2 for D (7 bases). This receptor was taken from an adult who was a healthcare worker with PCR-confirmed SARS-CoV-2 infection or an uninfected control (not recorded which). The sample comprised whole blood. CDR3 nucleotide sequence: TGTGCCAGCAGCTCGGGGGGCAGGACCGGGGAGCTGTTTTTT. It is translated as CASSSGGRTGELFF.